The clone carrying this T cell receptor (beta chain) was found many times. Its antigen remains unknown. CDR1 and CDR2 from the germline V gene are MNHEY and SVGAGI. Trimming took 4 bases from V and 4 from J; bases not matched to a gene: 7. This CDR3 has 15 amino acids. The data are from a study of CD8 T cells in ankylosing spondylitis. Quantitative molecular-barcoded 5'-RACE generated the TCR beta libraries. MiXCR, applied by TCRdb to the 5' RACE reads, yields one record per CDR3 protein. Here the sample spans 200,000 to 250,000 distinct CDR3 sequences, roughly a tenth being singletons. Study findings and constraints: Disease-linked clones were found to be CD8+ and relatively rare in peripheral blood.

Sample: blood, either unsorted or a sorted T cell fraction (not recorded which). The TCR sequence derives from a male donor with ankylosing spondylitis or in good health (not recorded which). The chain carries TRBV6-5 and TRBJ1-2; 9 bases agree with TRBD1. The CDR3 protein is CASSSRDRVSYGYTF. The DNA of the CDR3 is TGTGCCAGCAGTTCCCGGGACAGGGTTTCCTATGGCTACACCTTC.